Listed below are T cell receptor beta chains from one sample, sequenced in a study of shared clonotypes between healthy human individuals. Using immunoSEQ multiplex PCR, the repertoire was profiled, and TCRdb retains in-frame clones only, with some absent. Among fewer than 1 million clones listed, about 96% were seen once. What was sequenced was naive CD8+ T cells sorted from blood. The receptors were sampled from a man under 40 in good health. The CDR3 runs from the conserved cysteine through the conserved F or W. D genes are given only for firm matches. Some rows have no size entry. The others give once, few or many, or a class for an expanded clone.

d_gene,len,v_gene,j_gene,abundance,CDR3nt,CDR3aa
TRBD2,16,TRBV27,TRBJ2-3,-,TGTGCCAGCACCCCGGGGGTGGCTAGCGGGCTCAGGACGCAGTATTTT,CASTPGVASGLRTQYF
-,16,TRBV21-1,TRBJ1-2,-,TGTGCCAGCAGCAAAGGAGAGGACAAGGAGAACTATGGCTACACCTTC,CASSKGEDKENYGYTF
TRBD1,13,TRBV25-1,TRBJ2-1,-,TGTGCCAGCAGGACAGGGCCCCTCAATGAGCAGTTCTTC,CASRTGPLNEQFF
-,14,TRBV7-9,TRBJ1-2,-,TGTGCCAGCAGCTCGGGCGGGACAAACTATGGCTACACCTTC,CASSSGGTNYGYTF
TRBD1,17,TRBV4-1,TRBJ2-7,once,TGCGCCAGCAGCCCAACGTCAGACAGGGGACCCTACTACGAGCAGTACTTC,CASSPTSDRGPYYEQYF
-,14,TRBV30,TRBJ1-1,-,TGTGCCTGGAGCAGCGGGGGTGAGATCACTGAAGCTTTCTTT,CAWSSGGEITEAFF
-,13,TRBV7-9,TRBJ2-2,once,TGTGCCAGCAGTAAGCCTAACACCGGGGAGCTGTTTTTT,CASSKPNTGELFF
-,13,TRBV7-6,TRBJ1-5,-,TGTGCCAGCAGCGAAGGTAGTCTGCAACCCCAGCATTTT,CASSEGSLQPQHF
TRBD1,17,TRBV27,TRBJ1-2,-,TGTGCCAGCCAGGACAGGGGAACGCAATGGTCCCGGGATGGCTACACCTTC,CASQDRGTQWSRDGYTF
-,15,TRBV10-2,TRBJ1-4,-,TGCGCCAGCAGTCCCTCTCTGGGGATCAGGGAAAAACTGTTTTTT,CASSPSLGIREKLFF
-,13,TRBV15,TRBJ2-7,-,TGTGCCACCAGTCCGGGCAGGTCCTACGAGCAGTACTTC,CATSPGRSYEQYF
-,17,TRBV6-1,TRBJ2-4,-,TGTGCCAGCAGTGAACGGCCGCCAGTGGGAGCCAAAAACATTCAGTACTTC,CASSERPPVGAKNIQYF
-,12,TRBV5-4,TRBJ2-1,-,TGTGCCAGCAGCTGGACAGCTAATGAGCAGTTCTTC,CASSWTANEQFF
-,11,TRBV5-5,TRBJ2-3,-,TGTGCCAGCAGCACCACGGATACGCAGTATTTT,CASSTTDTQYF
-,14,TRBV29-1,TRBJ2-1,-,TGCAGCGTTGGGGACTGGACAGTCTACAATGAGCAGTTCTTC,CSVGDWTVYNEQFF
-,12,TRBV11-2,TRBJ1-1,once,TGTGCCAGCACTTTTATGAACACTGAAGCTTTCTTT,CASTFMNTEAFF
TRBD1,14,TRBV6-5,TRBJ2-1,-,TGTGCCAGCAGTTGGACAGGGCCCAACAATGAGCAGTTCTTC,CASSWTGPNNEQFF
TRBD1,17,TRBV25-1,TRBJ1-2,-,TGTGCCAGCAGTTCCCCCGGGACAGGGAGGCATTTCTATGGCTACACCTTC,CASSSPGTGRHFYGYTF
-,14,TRBV19,TRBJ2-7,-,TGTGCCAGTAGTATAGGCGGCGGAAACTACGAGCAGTACTTC,CASSIGGGNYEQYF
TRBD1,11,TRBV2,TRBJ2-7,once,TGTGCCAGCCTATACAGGGGTGAGCAGTACTTC,CASLYRGEQYF
TRBD1,13,TRBV29-1,TRBJ2-7,-,TGCAGCGTTGGGCAGGGGGTCTCCTACGAGCAGTACTTC,CSVGQGVSYEQYF
-,15,TRBV5-1,TRBJ1-1,-,TGCGCCAGCAGCTTGGTGACCATCGGGAACACTGAAGCTTTCTTT,CASSLVTIGNTEAFF
TRBD1,18,TRBV14,TRBJ1-1,-,TGTGCCAGCTCTACTTTGGGACAGACCTTTTCCGATGACACTGAAGCTTTCTTT,CASSTLGQTFSDDTEAFF
-,13,TRBV4-1,TRBJ2-7,-,TGCGCCAGCAGCCGACTTTCCTCCTACGAGCAGTACTTC,CASSRLSSYEQYF
-,12,TRBV5-1,TRBJ2-7,-,TGCGCCAGCAGCTGGGACGGGTACGAGCAGTACTTC,CASSWDGYEQYF
TRBD2,18,TRBV5-4,TRBJ2-1,-,TGTGCCAGCAGCTTGTCGGCTAGCGGGAGTGGCTCCTACAATGAGCAGTTCTTC,CASSLSASGSGSYNEQFF
TRBD1,14,TRBV7-9,TRBJ1-5,once,TGTGCCAGCAGCTCCACAGGGGGAAATCAGCCCCAGCATTTT,CASSSTGGNQPQHF